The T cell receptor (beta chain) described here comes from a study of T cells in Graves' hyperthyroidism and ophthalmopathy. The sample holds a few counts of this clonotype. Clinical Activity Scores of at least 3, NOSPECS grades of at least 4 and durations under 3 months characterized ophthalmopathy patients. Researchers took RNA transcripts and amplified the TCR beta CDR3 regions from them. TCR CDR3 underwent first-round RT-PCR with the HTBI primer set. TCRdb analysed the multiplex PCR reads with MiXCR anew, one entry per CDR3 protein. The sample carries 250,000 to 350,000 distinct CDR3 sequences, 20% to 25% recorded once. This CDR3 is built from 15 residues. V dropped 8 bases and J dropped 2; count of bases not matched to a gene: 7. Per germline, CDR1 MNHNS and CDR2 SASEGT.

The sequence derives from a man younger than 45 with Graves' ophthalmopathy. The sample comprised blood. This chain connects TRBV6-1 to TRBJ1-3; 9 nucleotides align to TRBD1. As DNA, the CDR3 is TGTGCCAGCGGGAACAGGGGGCAGGCTGGAAACACCATATATTTT. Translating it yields CASGNRGQAGNTIYF.